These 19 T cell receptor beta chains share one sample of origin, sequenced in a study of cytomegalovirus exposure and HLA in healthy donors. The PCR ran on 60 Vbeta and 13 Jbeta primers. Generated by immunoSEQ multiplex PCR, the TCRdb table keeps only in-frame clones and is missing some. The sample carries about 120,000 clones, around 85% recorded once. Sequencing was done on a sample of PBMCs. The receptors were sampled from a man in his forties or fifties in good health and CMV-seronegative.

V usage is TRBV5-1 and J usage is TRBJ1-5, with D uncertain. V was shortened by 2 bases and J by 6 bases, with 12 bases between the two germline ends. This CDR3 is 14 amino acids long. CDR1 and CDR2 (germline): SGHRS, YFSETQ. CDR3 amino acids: CASSFGEVGQPQHF. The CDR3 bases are TGCGCCAGCAGCTTCGGGGAAGTCGGTCAGCCCCAGCATTTT.

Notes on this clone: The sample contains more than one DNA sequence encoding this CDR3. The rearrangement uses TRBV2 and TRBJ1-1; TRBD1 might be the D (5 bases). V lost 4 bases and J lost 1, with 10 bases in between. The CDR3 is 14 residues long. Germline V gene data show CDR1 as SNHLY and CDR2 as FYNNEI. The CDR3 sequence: CASSGGLGNTEAFF. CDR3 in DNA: TGTGCCAGCAGTGGGGGCCTTGGGAACACTGAAGCTTTCTTT.

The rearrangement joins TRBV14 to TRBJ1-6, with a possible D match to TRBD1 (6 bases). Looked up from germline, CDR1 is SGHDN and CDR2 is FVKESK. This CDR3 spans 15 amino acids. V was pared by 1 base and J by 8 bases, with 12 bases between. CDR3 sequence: CASSQAGQGYSPLHF. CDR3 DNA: TGTGCCAGCAGCCAAGCCGGGCAGGGGTATTCACCCCTCCACTTT.

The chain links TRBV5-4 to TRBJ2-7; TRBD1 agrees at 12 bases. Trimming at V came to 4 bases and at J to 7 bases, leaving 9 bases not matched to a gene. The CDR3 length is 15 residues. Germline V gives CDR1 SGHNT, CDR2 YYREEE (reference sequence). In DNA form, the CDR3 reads TGTGCCAGCAGCGTCCCGGGACAGGGGGCGAGGGAGCAGTACTTC. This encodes CASSVPGQGAREQYF.

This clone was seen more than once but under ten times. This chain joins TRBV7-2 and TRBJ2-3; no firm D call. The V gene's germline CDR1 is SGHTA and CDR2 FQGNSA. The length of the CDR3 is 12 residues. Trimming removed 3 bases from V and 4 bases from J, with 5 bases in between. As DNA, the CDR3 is TGTGCCAGCAGCTTTAGCTCAGATACGCAGTATTTT. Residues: CASSFSSDTQYF.

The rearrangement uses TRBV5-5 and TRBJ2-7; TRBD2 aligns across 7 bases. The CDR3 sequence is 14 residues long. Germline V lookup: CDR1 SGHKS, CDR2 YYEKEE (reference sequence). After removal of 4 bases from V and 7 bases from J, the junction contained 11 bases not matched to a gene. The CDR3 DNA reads TGTGCCAGCAGCCAGCACGGACTAGGTCTGGAGCAGTACTTC. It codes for CASSQHGLGLEQYF. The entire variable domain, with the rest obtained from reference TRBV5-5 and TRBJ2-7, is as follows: DAGVTQSPTHLIKTRGQQVTLRCSPISGHKSVSWYQQVLGQGPQFIFQYYEKEERGRGNFPDRFSARQFPNYSSELNVNALLLGDSALYLCASSQHGLGLEQYFGPGTRLTVT.

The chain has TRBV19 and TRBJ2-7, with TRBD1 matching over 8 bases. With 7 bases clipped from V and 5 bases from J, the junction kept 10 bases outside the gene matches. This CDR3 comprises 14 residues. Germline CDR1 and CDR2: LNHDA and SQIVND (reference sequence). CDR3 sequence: CASNTDRDDNEQYF. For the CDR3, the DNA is TGTGCCAGTAATACGGACAGGGACGACAACGAGCAGTACTTC. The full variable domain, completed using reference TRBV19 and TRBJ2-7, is DGGITQSPKYLFRKEGQNVTLSCEQNLNHDAMYWYRQDPGQGLRLIYYSQIVNDFQKGDIAEGYSVSREKKESFPLTVTSAQKNPTAFYLCASNTDRDDNEQYFGPGTRLTVT.

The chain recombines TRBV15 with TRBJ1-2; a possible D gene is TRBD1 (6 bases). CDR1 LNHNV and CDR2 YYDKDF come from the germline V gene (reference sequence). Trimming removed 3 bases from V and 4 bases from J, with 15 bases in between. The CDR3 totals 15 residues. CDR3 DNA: TGTGCCACCAGCAGGGGAGGGGGGGGGACCTATGGCTACACCTTC. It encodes CATSRGGGGTYGYTF.

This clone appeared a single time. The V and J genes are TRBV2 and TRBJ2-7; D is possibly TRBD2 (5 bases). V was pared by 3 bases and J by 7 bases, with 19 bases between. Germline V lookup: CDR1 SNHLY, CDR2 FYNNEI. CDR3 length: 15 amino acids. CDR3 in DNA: TGTGCCAGCAGTGAGGACTTGTCGTCGTTTGAAGAGCAGTACTTC. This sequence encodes CASSEDLSSFEEQYF.

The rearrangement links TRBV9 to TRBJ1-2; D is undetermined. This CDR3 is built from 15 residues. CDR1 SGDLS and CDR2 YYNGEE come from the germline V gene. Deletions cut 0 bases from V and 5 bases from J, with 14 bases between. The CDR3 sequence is CASSVEPRVVYGYTF. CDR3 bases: TGTGCCAGCAGCGTAGAGCCGCGCGTAGTTTATGGCTACACCTTC.

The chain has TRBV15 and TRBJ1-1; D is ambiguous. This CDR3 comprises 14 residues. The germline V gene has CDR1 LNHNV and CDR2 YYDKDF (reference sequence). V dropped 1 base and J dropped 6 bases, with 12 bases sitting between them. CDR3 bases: TGTGCCACCAGCAGAGCAGGTGGCTGGGCTGAAGCTTTCTTT. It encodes CATSRAGGWAEAFF.

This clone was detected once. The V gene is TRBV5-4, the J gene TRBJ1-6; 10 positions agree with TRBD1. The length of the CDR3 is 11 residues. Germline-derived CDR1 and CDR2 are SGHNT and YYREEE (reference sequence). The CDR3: CAAGPGQGLHF. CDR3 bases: TGTGCTGCGGGTCCGGGACAGGGGCTCCACTTT.

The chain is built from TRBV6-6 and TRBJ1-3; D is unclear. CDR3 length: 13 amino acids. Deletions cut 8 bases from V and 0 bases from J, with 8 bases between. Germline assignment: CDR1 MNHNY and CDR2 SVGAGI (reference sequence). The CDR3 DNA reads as TGTGCCAGCGGCCAGGACTCTGGAAACACCATATATTTT. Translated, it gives CASGQDSGNTIYF.

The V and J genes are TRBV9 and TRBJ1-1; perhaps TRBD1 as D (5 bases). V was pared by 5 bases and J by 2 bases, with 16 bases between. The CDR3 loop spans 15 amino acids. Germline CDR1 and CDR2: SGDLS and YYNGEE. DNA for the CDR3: TGTGCCAGCAGTGCATTCCAGGGTTATAACACTGAAGCTTTCTTT. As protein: CASSAFQGYNTEAFF.

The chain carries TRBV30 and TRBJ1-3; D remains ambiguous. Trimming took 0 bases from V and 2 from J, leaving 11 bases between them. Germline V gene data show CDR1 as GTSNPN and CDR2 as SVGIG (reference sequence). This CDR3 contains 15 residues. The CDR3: CAWSVGRAAGNTIYF. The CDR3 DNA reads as TGTGCCTGGAGTGTGGGGAGAGCAGCTGGAAACACCATATATTTT.

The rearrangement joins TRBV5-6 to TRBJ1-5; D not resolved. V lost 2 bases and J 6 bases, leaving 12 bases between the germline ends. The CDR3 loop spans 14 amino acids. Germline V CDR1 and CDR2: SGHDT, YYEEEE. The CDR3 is CASSLISGGQPQHF. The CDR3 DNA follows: TGTGCCAGCAGCTTAATTTCAGGAGGTCAGCCCCAGCATTTT.

CDR3 bases: TGCGCCAGCAGCCGACAGACAGGGGGCCTCTACGAGCAGTACTTC. This encodes CASSRQTGGLYEQYF. This chain uses TRBV4-3 with TRBJ2-7; 10 bases are shared with TRBD1. This CDR3 comprises 15 residues. V lost 4 bases and J lost 3; bases outside the gene matches: 6. Germline CDR1 reads LGHNA; CDR2 reads YSLEER.

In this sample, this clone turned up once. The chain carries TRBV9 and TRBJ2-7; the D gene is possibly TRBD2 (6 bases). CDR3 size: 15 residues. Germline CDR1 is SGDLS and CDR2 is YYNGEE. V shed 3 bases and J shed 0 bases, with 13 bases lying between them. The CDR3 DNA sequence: TGTGCCAGCAGCGCCCGGGACTCCAACTCCTACGAGCAGTACTTC. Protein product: CASSARDSNSYEQYF.

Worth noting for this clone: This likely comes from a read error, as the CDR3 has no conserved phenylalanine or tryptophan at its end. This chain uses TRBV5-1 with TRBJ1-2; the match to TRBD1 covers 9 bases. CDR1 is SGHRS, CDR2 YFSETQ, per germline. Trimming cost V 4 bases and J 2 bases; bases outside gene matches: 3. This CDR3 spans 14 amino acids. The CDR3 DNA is TGCGCCAGCAGCGGAGGACAGGGGAACTATGGCTACACCTCC. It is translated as CASSGGQGNYGYTS.